Listed here are 19 T cell receptor beta chains from one sample, sequenced in a study of PD-L1 blockade in urothelial cancer. The method was immunoSEQ multiplex PCR; TCRdb's version includes in-frame clones alone and lacks a portion of them. Counted here are 35,000 to 45,000 clones, roughly 90% occurring once; the ten biggest clones make up around a quarter. As to time point: pretreatment peripheral blood. The source material was PBMCs, sampled around atezolizumab (anti-PD-L1) treatment. Receptors originate from a donor at least 40 years old with urothelial cancer.

This sequence joins TRBV29-1 and TRBJ2-3, with 12 bases aligning to TRBD2. V was clipped by 7 bases and J by 1 base; unmatched bases: 9. This CDR3 contains 16 residues. The germline V gene encodes CDR1 SQVTM and CDR2 ANQGSEA. CDR3 in amino acids: CSARGASGRGTDTQYF. The CDR3 nucleotides are TGCAGCGCCAGGGGGGCTAGCGGGAGGGGCACAGATACGCAGTATTTT.

This clone was recorded a few times. The chain carries TRBV4-3 and TRBJ2-1; possibly TRBD2 for D (6 bases). The V gene lost 0 bases and the J gene lost 12 bases, with 9 bases spanning the gap. The germline V gene encodes CDR1 LGHNA and CDR2 YSLEER. This CDR3 contains 12 residues. The CDR3 DNA follows: TGCGCCAGCAGCCAAGATCGGGGGAGGCAGTTCTTC. Amino acids: CASSQDRGRQFF.

The chain is built from TRBV12-2 and TRBJ2-1; the D segment call TRBD2 is taken from the table without a DNA check. TRBV12-2 is a known pseudogene. The CDR3 is 16 amino acids. CDR3 residues: CASRPPPCGPDNEQFF. The CDR3 DNA follows: TGTGCAAGTCGCCCACCCCCCTGCGGGCCCGACAATGAGCAGTTCTTC.

V and J are TRBV7-8 and TRBJ1-3; D is possibly TRBD1 (5 bases). Trimming stripped 1 base from V and 0 bases from J, with 7 bases between. There are 15 residues in the CDR3. Looked up from germline, CDR1 is SGHVS and CDR2 is FQNEAQ. The CDR3 nucleotides read TGTGCCAGCAGCTTAGGCGGACACTCTGGAAACACCATATATTTT. This sequence encodes CASSLGGHSGNTIYF.

This rearrangement joins TRBV28 to TRBJ2-2; 7 positions agree with TRBD2. Germline assignment: CDR1 MDHEN and CDR2 SYDVKM. V was clipped by 5 bases and J by 7 bases; unmatched bases: 13. The CDR3 is 16 amino acids. CDR3 amino acids: CASSLPLGEGGGELFF. The CDR3 nucleotides read TGTGCCAGCAGTCTCCCTTTGGGGGAGGGCGGCGGGGAGCTGTTTTTT.

This chain joins TRBV5-4 and TRBJ2-3; TRBD2 aligns across 11 bases. V shed 3 bases and J 3 bases; nucleotides not matched to a gene: 3. CDR1 and CDR2 (germline): SGHNT, YYREEE (reference sequence). The CDR3 is made up of 15 amino acids. CDR3 loop: CASSWGLAVTDTQYF. The CDR3 nucleotides read TGTGCCAGCAGCTGGGGACTAGCGGTAACAGATACGCAGTATTTT.

V usage is TRBV18 and J usage is TRBJ2-1, with TRBD2 matching over 9 bases. V shed 0 bases, J shed 2 bases, and the junction held 5 bases outside the gene matches. This CDR3 is 17 amino acids long. Germline V gene lookup returns CDR1 KGHSH and CDR2 LQKENI. The DNA for the CDR3 is TGTGCCAGCTCACCACCGGGTCCTAGCGGGGCCTACAATGAGCAGTTCTTC. This translates into CASSPPGPSGAYNEQFF. The full variable domain, completed using reference TRBV18 and TRBJ2-1, is NAGVMQNPRHLVRRRGQEARLRCSPMKGHSHVYWYRQLPEEGLKFMVYLQKENIIDESGMPKERFSAEFPKEGPSILRIQQVVRGDSAAYFCASSPPGPSGAYNEQFFGPGTRLTVL.

In this sample, this clone turned up a few times. This chain connects TRBV7-2 to TRBJ2-7; TRBD1 might be the D (6 bases). There are 13 residues in the CDR3. Trimming left V 5 bases short and J 6 bases short, with 14 bases between. Germline loops: CDR1 SGHTA, CDR2 FQGNSA. CDR3 nucleotide sequence: TGTGCCAGCAGCCTCAAACAGGGTAGCGAGCAGTACTTC. Protein: CASSLKQGSEQYF.

This clone came up once. The chain uses TRBV13 and TRBJ2-3; TRBD2 is a possible D gene (6 bases). The CDR3 is 15 residues long. Trimming removed 5 bases from V and 4 bases from J, with 16 bases in between. Looked up from germline, CDR1 is PRHDT and CDR2 is FYEKMQ (reference sequence). In DNA, the CDR3 is TGTGCCAGCAGCCTACCGGGGGTAGCGGCAGATACGCAGTATTTT. This gives the protein CASSLPGVAADTQYF.

The chain joins TRBV27 to TRBJ1-1, with 7 bases identical to TRBD1. Germline V CDR1 and CDR2: MNHEY, SMNVEV (reference sequence). The CDR3 has 14 residues. The J segment lost 4 bases and the V segment lost 8 bases, leaving 10 bases of the junction unmatched. The CDR3 DNA sequence: TGTGCCAGCCTGCCACAGGGGCGGGTCACTGAAGCTTTCTTT. It encodes CASLPQGRVTEAFF.

The chain uses TRBV6-1 and TRBJ1-5; 7 nucleotides match TRBD1. Germline-derived CDR1 and CDR2 are MNHNS and SASEGT. After removal of 8 bases from V and 6 bases from J, the junction contained 10 bases not matched to a gene. The CDR3 consists of 14 residues. CDR3 in DNA: TGTGCCAGCTCCACCGACAGGGATCGTCAGCCCCAGCATTTT. Encoded protein: CASSTDRDRQPQHF.

The chain recombines TRBV6-5 with TRBJ2-7, with 11 bases lining up with TRBD1. This CDR3 is built from 15 residues. The germline V gene encodes CDR1 MNHEY and CDR2 SVGAGI. With 0 bases clipped from V and 2 bases from J, the junction kept 0 bases outside the gene matches. DNA for the CDR3: TGTGCCAGCAGTTACTCGGGACAGGGGGCCTACGAGCAGTACTTC. It yields the protein CASSYSGQGAYEQYF.

The chain combines TRBV29-1 with TRBJ1-2, with 8 bases identical to TRBD1. The trim removed 1 base at V and 4 bases at J, leaving 5 bases unmatched. The CDR3 runs to 14 residues. Germline assignment: CDR1 SQVTM and CDR2 ANQGSEA. CDR3 region: CSVEGAGGTYGYTF. The CDR3 DNA sequence: TGCAGCGTTGAAGGGGCAGGGGGCACCTATGGCTACACCTTC.

The gene calls are TRBV9 and TRBJ2-7, with a tentative D call TRBD1 (6 bases). The V gene's germline CDR1 is SGDLS and CDR2 YYNGEE. V was cut by 3 bases and J by 7 bases, with 17 bases left in between. This CDR3 is built from 14 residues. DNA for the CDR3: TGTGCCAGCAGCGGGTCGACAGGTCCTATGGAGCAGTACTTC. It translates to CASSGSTGPMEQYF.

The CDR3 is CASSPGTGQPQHF. DNA for the CDR3: TGTGCCAGCAGCCCCGGGACAGGCCAGCCCCAGCATTTT. The gene calls are TRBV7-2 and TRBJ1-5; 8 positions match TRBD1. The CDR3 has 13 amino acids. The junction had 4 bases not matched to a gene; V was cut back by 5 bases and J by 7 bases. The germline V gene encodes CDR1 SGHTA and CDR2 FQGNSA.

This chain uses TRBV2 with TRBJ1-4; D is possibly TRBD1 (5 bases). V dropped 4 bases and J dropped 8 bases, with 8 bases sitting between them. The germline CDR1 and CDR2 sequences are SNHLY and FYNNEI. This CDR3 spans 12 amino acids. Written as DNA, the CDR3 is TGTGCCAGCAGTGGGAGGGGAGAAAAACTGTTTTTT. Translation gives CASSGRGEKLFF.

The count of this clone is one. The chain joins TRBV18 to TRBJ2-3; 9 bases are shared with TRBD1. V trimming: 6 bases; J trimming: 5 bases; junction bases outside the gene matches: 9. Germline V gene lookup returns CDR1 KGHSH and CDR2 LQKENI. The CDR3 runs 15 residues. The CDR3 DNA follows: TGTGCCAGCTCGCCAACAGGGGGCGCGGGAGATACGCAGTATTTT. It translates to CASSPTGGAGDTQYF.

V gene TRBV19 combines with J gene TRBJ1-1; 7 nucleotides agree with TRBD1. Germline CDR1 LNHDA, CDR2 SQIVND (reference sequence). The ends lost 4 bases at V and 0 bases at J; junction bases unmatched: 2. The CDR3 runs to 14 residues. As DNA, the CDR3 is TGTGCCAGTAGTAAAGACAGGGTGAACACTGAAGCTTTCTTT. This encodes CASSKDRVNTEAFF. Looking up the rest from reference TRBV19 and TRBJ1-1 gives the full variable domain: DGGITQSPKYLFRKEGQNVTLSCEQNLNHDAMYWYRQDPGQGLRLIYYSQIVNDFQKGDIAEGYSVSREKKESFPLTVTSAQKNPTAFYLCASSKDRVNTEAFFGQGTRLTVV.

V gene TRBV7-2 combines with J gene TRBJ2-1; the D gene is possibly TRBD2 (6 bases). Germline CDR1 and CDR2: SGHTA and FQGNSA. There are 13 residues in the CDR3. Trimming left V 8 bases short and J 0 bases short, with 8 bases between. The CDR3 here is CASRRGSYNEQFF. The CDR3 nucleotides are TGTGCCAGCCGGAGGGGCTCCTACAATGAGCAGTTCTTC. The full variable domain, its missing parts supplied by reference TRBV7-2 and TRBJ2-1, is GAGVSQSPSNKVTEKGKDVELRCDPISGHTALYWYRQSLGQGLEFLIYFQGNSAPDKSGLPSDRFSAERTGGSVSTLTIQRTQQEDSAVYLCASRRGSYNEQFFGPGTRLTVL.